The present T cell receptor beta chain was sequenced within a study of blood T cell repertoires in COVID-19. Study-wide background: Acute and convalescent COVID-19 specimens originated in the United States, Italy and Spain. Nucleic acid was either cDNA or gDNA, and it came from T cells, B-cell-depleted T cells, or PBMCs.

The CDR3 has 14 amino acids. Looked up from germline, CDR1 is LGHNA and CDR2 is YNFKEQ. Concerning this clone: One end of the junction does not line up with germline, which may come from a read error.

Source study methods: Estimation of nucleated cell counts relied on the amplification of reference gene primers. The repertoire was sequenced with immunoSEQ multiplex PCR; TCRdb's copy has only in-frame clones and lacks some. V, J and clone size are those of that table, while D and trimming were read from the DNA. The sample contains roughly 190,000 clones, roughly 91% of which appear only once. The sample was peripheral blood. This TCR was recovered from a man aged 35 to 55 with active or convalescent COVID-19. V is TRBV4-2 and J is TRBJ1-1; possibly TRBD1 for D (5 bases). CDR3 nucleotide sequence: TGTGCCAGCAGCCAGATGACAGCGAACGCTGAAGCTTTCTTT. It is translated as CASSQMTANAEAFF.